The 2 T cell receptor beta chains below all came from one sample that was sequenced in a study of blood T cells in healthy people across ages. The authors ran a second PCR of 7 to 11 cycles using a sample-barcoded 5' primer and a J-beta primer mix. TCRdb processed the 5' RACE reads anew with MiXCR; each CDR3 protein has one entry. The data show some 1.5 million distinct CDR3 sequences, about 28% seen once. Sequenced input: blood. These receptors all come from a woman aged 30 to 39 in good health.

Ten or more counts support this clonotype. The chain recombines TRBV20-1 with TRBJ2-7; TRBD1 aligns across 8 bases. Germline CDR1 and CDR2: DFQATT and SNEGSKA (reference sequence). The junction had 2 bases not matched to a gene; V was cut back by 0 bases and J by 4 bases. This CDR3 has 13 amino acids. In nucleotides, the CDR3 is TGCAGTGCTAGAGAGGACAGGGCATACGAGCAGTACTTC. This encodes CSAREDRAYEQYF.

This clonotype was recorded a few times. V and J are TRBV7-9 and TRBJ2-5, with D perhaps matching TRBD2 (6 bases). This CDR3 comprises 17 residues. V lost 3 bases, J lost 1 base, and 18 bases lay in between. Germline loops: CDR1 SEHNR, CDR2 FQNEAQ (reference sequence). As DNA, the CDR3 is TGTGCCAGCAGCTTCAGAGCCGGGACTCCATTCCAAGAGACCCAGTACTTC. It yields the protein CASSFRAGTPFQETQYF.